A selection of T cell receptor beta chains follows, all from one sample in a study of Ad26.COV2.S vaccination and SARS-CoV-2 variants. This table comes from immunoSEQ multiplex PCR, and its TCRdb copy is limited to in-frame clones, with some not included. Of 440,000 or so clones listed, 80% to 95% are singletons. Sequenced material: peripheral blood, taken in a trial of Ad26.COV2.S vaccine versus placebo. The receptors were sampled from a person aged 18-65 years who received the Ad26.COV2.S COVID-19 vaccine or a placebo. CDR3s include the opening cysteine and the closing phenylalanine or tryptophan. Fields, in order: J gene, D gene, clone size, V gene, CDR3 protein, CDR3 DNA. The D gene is left open where the match is weak. Rows give clone size only sometimes, using once, few, many, or a class for an expanded clone.

J: TRBJ2-1
D: .
size: .
V: TRBV21-1
CDR3: CASSTGGEGDLRGNEQFF
DNA: TGTGCCAGCAGCACAGGGGGAGAGGGTGACCTGAGGGGCAATGAGCAGTTCTTC

J: TRBJ2-6
D: TRBD2
size: .
V: TRBV5-5
CDR3: CASSFYGTSGRASGANVLTF
DNA: TGTGCCAGCAGCTTCTATGGGACTAGCGGGAGGGCGTCTGGGGCCAACGTCCTGACTTTC

J: TRBJ1-5
D: .
size: once
V: TRBV28
CDR3: CASVPDSSNQPQHF
DNA: TGTGCCAGCGTCCCGGACAGTAGCAATCAGCCCCAGCATTTT

J: TRBJ2-5
D: TRBD2
size: .
V: TRBV24-1
CDR3: CATSELAGGPETQYF
DNA: TGTGCCACCAGTGAGCTAGCGGGAGGGCCGGAGACCCAGTACTTC

J: TRBJ2-1
D: TRBD2
size: .
V: TRBV12-5
CDR3: CASGLVTGGVFNEQFF
DNA: TGTGCTAGTGGTTTGGTGACCGGGGGGGTCTTCAATGAGCAGTTCTTC

J: TRBJ1-6
D: .
size: .
V: TRBV18
CDR3: CASSPASYDNSPLHF
DNA: TGTGCCAGCTCACCAGCAAGTTACGATAATTCACCCCTCCACTTT

J: TRBJ2-1
D: .
size: .
V: TRBV7-2
CDR3: CASSSGPRQFF
DNA: TGTGCCAGCAGCTCGGGACCCCGGCAGTTCTTC

J: TRBJ2-3
D: TRBD1
size: .
V: TRBV27
CDR3: CASGLQGKGTDTQYF
DNA: TGTGCCAGCGGGTTACAGGGGAAGGGCACAGATACGCAGTATTTT

J: TRBJ1-1
D: .
size: .
V: TRBV28
CDR3: CASTKGQMNTEAFF
DNA: TGTGCCAGCACTAAGGGTCAGATGAACACTGAAGCTTTCTTT

J: TRBJ1-3
D: .
size: .
V: TRBV10-3
CDR3: CAISEGGLGNTIYF
DNA: TGTGCCATCAGTGAGGGCGGGCTAGGAAACACCATATATTTT

J: TRBJ2-1
D: TRBD2
size: once
V: TRBV5-6
CDR3: CASSPSGRGLYSYNEQFF
DNA: TGTGCCAGCAGTCCTAGCGGGAGAGGCCTATACTCCTACAATGAGCAGTTCTTC

J: TRBJ2-7
D: TRBD1
size: .
V: TRBV14
CDR3: CASSYRDRDAYEQYF
DNA: TGTGCCAGCAGCTACCGGGACAGGGATGCCTACGAGCAGTACTTC

J: TRBJ1-1
D: .
size: .
V: TRBV7-9
CDR3: CASSLDKVTNTEAFF
DNA: TGTGCCAGCAGCTTAGATAAGGTAACCAACACTGAAGCTTTCTTT

J: TRBJ1-1
D: .
size: .
V: TRBV21-1
CDR3: CASKWTEPNTEAFF
DNA: TGTGCCAGCAAGTGGACAGAACCTAACACTGAAGCTTTCTTT

J: TRBJ2-1
D: .
size: .
V: TRBV28
CDR3: CASSTPAGPSYNEQFF
DNA: TGTGCCAGCAGTACCCCCGCGGGACCATCCTACAATGAGCAGTTCTTC

J: TRBJ2-1
D: TRBD2
size: .
V: TRBV19
CDR3: CASSPGGGEQFF
DNA: TGTGCCAGTAGCCCGGGAGGGGGTGAGCAGTTCTTC

J: TRBJ2-7
D: TRBD1
size: .
V: TRBV9
CDR3: CASSVGGQGDEQYF
DNA: TGTGCCAGCAGCGTAGGGGGACAGGGGGACGAGCAGTACTTC

J: TRBJ2-1
D: TRBD2
size: .
V: TRBV13
CDR3: CASSYPSSGAEQFF
DNA: TGTGCCAGCAGCTACCCCTCTAGCGGGGCTGAGCAGTTCTTC

J: TRBJ2-7
D: TRBD1
size: .
V: TRBV12-5
CDR3: CASGLEVRDRDYEQYF
DNA: TGTGCTAGTGGTTTGGAAGTGCGGGACAGGGACTACGAGCAGTACTTC

J: TRBJ1-2
D: .
size: .
V: TRBV5-1
CDR3: CASSSSGVNYGYTF
DNA: TGCGCCAGCAGCTCATCAGGGGTTAACTATGGCTACACCTTC

J: TRBJ2-7
D: TRBD2
size: .
V: TRBV18
CDR3: CASSLPRASGSSYEQYF
DNA: TGTGCCAGCTCCCTTCCCCGAGCTAGCGGGAGCTCCTACGAGCAGTACTTC

J: TRBJ1-4
D: .
size: .
V: TRBV29-1
CDR3: CSVRRGEKLFF
DNA: TGCAGCGTAAGGAGGGGTGAAAAACTGTTTTTT

J: TRBJ2-3
D: .
size: .
V: TRBV10-3
CDR3: CAISEPTGYTQYF
DNA: TGTGCCATCAGTGAGCCTACAGGGTATACGCAGTATTTT

J: TRBJ2-7
D: TRBD1
size: .
V: TRBV28
CDR3: CATRGLSRYEQYF
DNA: TGTGCCACCAGGGGGCTCTCTAGATACGAGCAGTACTTC

J: TRBJ2-7
D: TRBD2
size: .
V: TRBV13
CDR3: CASRVAAGTYEQYF
DNA: TGTGCCAGCAGGGTCGCAGCGGGAACCTACGAGCAGTACTTC

J: TRBJ1-5
D: TRBD1
size: .
V: TRBV6-2/TRBV6-3
CDR3: CASSRDSPAPQHF
DNA: TGTGCCAGCAGCAGGGACAGCCCTGCGCCCCAGCATTTT

J: TRBJ2-1
D: TRBD2
size: .
V: TRBV11-2
CDR3: CASSQTGLAGSEQFF
DNA: TGTGCCAGCAGCCAGACGGGACTAGCGGGTAGTGAGCAGTTCTTC

J: TRBJ2-2
D: TRBD2
size: few
V: TRBV27
CDR3: CASGQGLAGLAGELFF
DNA: TGTGCCAGCGGCCAAGGACTAGCGGGCTTAGCCGGGGAGCTGTTTTTT

J: TRBJ2-2
D: .
size: .
V: TRBV7-6
CDR3: CASSTDNTGELFF
DNA: TGTGCCAGTTCGACGGACAACACCGGGGAGCTGTTTTTT

J: TRBJ2-7
D: .
size: .
V: TRBV6-2/TRBV6-3
CDR3: CASSYLQSYEQYF
DNA: TGTGCCAGCAGTTACCTACAGTCCTACGAGCAGTACTTC

J: TRBJ2-3
D: TRBD2
size: .
V: TRBV4-2
CDR3: CASSQGPSASGAPDSQYF
DNA: TGTGCCAGCAGCCAAGGCCCCTCCGCTAGCGGCGCCCCAGATTCGCAGTATTTT

J: TRBJ1-3
D: .
size: .
V: TRBV6-6
CDR3: CASTLGNTIYF
DNA: TGTGCCAGCACCCTTGGAAACACCATATATTTT

J: TRBJ2-1
D: TRBD2
size: .
V: TRBV20-1
CDR3: CSALAGVEQFF
DNA: TGCAGTGCTCTAGCGGGAGTGGAGCAGTTCTTC